This TCR beta chain was captured by sequencing in a study of blood T cell repertoires in COVID-19. Study overall: Acute-phase and convalescent COVID-19 samples originated in the United States, Italy and Spain. Sources were T cells, B-cell-depleted T cells, or PBMCs; the material itself was cDNA or gDNA.

In the original workflow: Estimation of nucleated cell counts was performed using reference gene primer amplification. Profiled with immunoSEQ multiplex PCR; TCRdb holds only in-frame clones, not every one. V, J and clone size reflect that table, while D and trimming were determined from the DNA. Of about 300,000 clones listed, 85% to 90% are singletons. Looked up from germline, CDR1 is SGHAT and CDR2 is FQNNGV. J lost 10 bases, V lost 5 bases, and 6 bases had no gene match. The CDR3 is made up of 14 amino acids. Only one count was recorded for this clone. Sequencing was carried out using peripheral blood. The receptor comes from a man between 65 and 79 years old with acute or convalescent COVID-19. The chain combines TRBV11-2 with TRBJ1-6, with 9 positions matching TRBD1. CDR3 residues: CASSPWTGDSPLHF. CDR3 DNA: TGTGCCAGCAGCCCCTGGACAGGGGACTCACCCCTCCACTTT.